The clone carrying this TCR beta chain was recorded a few times. No antigen is known for it. The data were obtained in a study of response to subunit inactivated influenza vaccine. V lost 5 bases and J lost 5, with 14 bases in between. The CDR3 runs to 14 residues. Germline V gene lookup returns CDR1 SEHNR and CDR2 FQNEAQ (reference sequence). Findings and caveats of the study: Authors suggested each seasonal flu vaccination may recruit only limited numbers of new T cells.

TCRdb re-called the RT-PCR reads through MiXCR, storing one row per CDR3 protein. Among 550,000 to 800,000 distinct CDR3 sequences, 15% to 17% were seen once, and the ten largest hold about 9.9%. The gene calls are TRBV7-9 and TRBJ2-3; tentatively, D is TRBD2 (5 bases). Sequenced material: PBMCs from blood, taken about 11 days after vaccination. This receptor was obtained from a man aged 50 to 59 who received an inactivated influenza vaccine. Here the CDR3 DNA reads TGTGCCAGCAGCAATACCCGGGAATTAGATACGCAGTATTTT. Protein product: CASSNTRELDTQYF.